What follows are 10 T cell receptor beta chains derived from one specimen sequenced in a study of OX40 agonist ivuxolimab in advanced cancers. The protocol was immunoSEQ multiplex PCR, while the TCRdb copy is restricted to in-frame clones and leaves out a portion. The sample lists about 82,000 clones, more than 80% occurring once. The input for sequencing was CD4+ or CD8+ T cells sorted from blood, taken in a trial of the OX40 agonist ivuxolimab. Receptors were obtained from an adult with an advanced solid tumor such as melanoma, head and neck, liver or kidney cancer.

V gene TRBV7-2 combines with J gene TRBJ2-5; 10 bases map to TRBD2. The J segment lost 5 bases and the V segment lost 5 bases, leaving 5 bases of the junction unmatched. The CDR3 loop spans 14 amino acids. Per germline, CDR1 SGHTA and CDR2 FQGNSA. In nucleotides, the CDR3 is TGTGCCAGCAGCGAGCGGGGGGGCGGGGAGACCCAGTACTTC. Translating it yields CASSERGGGETQYF.

CDR3 sequence: CSVAGTRNEQFF. The CDR3 nucleotides are TGCAGCGTGGCAGGGACACGCAATGAGCAGTTCTTC. The V and J genes are TRBV29-1 and TRBJ2-1, with TRBD1 as a possible D gene (6 bases). Germline CDR1 is SQVTM and CDR2 is ANQGSEA. V was shortened by 6 bases and J by 6 bases, with 12 bases between the two germline ends. CDR3 length equals 12 residues.

Comment on this clone: The same CDR3 arises from other DNA sequences in this sample as well. The chain employs TRBV30 and TRBJ2-7; a possible D gene is TRBD1 (5 bases). V shed 2 bases and J shed 0 bases, with 11 bases lying between them. Germline CDR1 reads GTSNPN; CDR2 reads SVGIG (reference sequence). The CDR3 contains 14 residues. The DNA for the CDR3 is TGTGCCTGGAGTCAAGGGGTCTACTCCTACGAGCAGTACTTC. It translates to CAWSQGVYSYEQYF.

The chain recombines TRBV2 with TRBJ1-2; 11 bases are shared with TRBD1. This CDR3 is 15 amino acids long. Germline CDR1 SNHLY, CDR2 FYNNEI. V shed 5 bases, J shed 8 bases, and the junction held 10 bases outside the gene matches. CDR3 DNA: TGTGCCAGCAGTTGGAGCCCCGGGACAGGGGGAGGCTACACCTTC. It codes for CASSWSPGTGGGYTF.

The gene calls are TRBV19 and TRBJ2-2, with TRBD2 matching 7 bases. The CDR3 spans 15 residues. The V segment lost 1 base and the J segment 7 bases; nucleotides outside the gene matches: 6. Germline-derived CDR1 and CDR2 are LNHDA and SQIVND (reference sequence). The CDR3: CASSIVTSVGGELFF. The CDR3 DNA reads TGTGCCAGTAGTATAGTCACTAGCGTGGGCGGGGAGCTGTTTTTT.

The rearrangement links TRBV28 to TRBJ1-2, with 7 positions matching TRBD1. In germline, CDR1 is MDHEN, CDR2 SYDVKM. The CDR3 loop spans 12 amino acids. The V segment lost 3 bases and the J segment 8 bases; nucleotides outside the gene matches: 3. The CDR3: CASSFLGGGYTF. CDR3 bases: TGTGCCAGCAGTTTTCTAGGGGGCGGCTACACCTTC.

The CDR3 bases are TGTGCCAGCAGTTACGGCGGCACCTTCTCCTACGAGCAGTACTTC. It is translated as CASSYGGTFSYEQYF. The V and J genes are TRBV6-6 and TRBJ2-7; D is uncertain. The length of the CDR3 is 15 residues. Trimming cost V 2 bases and J 0 bases, with 11 bases left between them. The germline V gene encodes CDR1 MNHNY and CDR2 SVGAGI (reference sequence).

This rearrangement joins TRBV6-5 to TRBJ1-2, with D perhaps TRBD1 (5 bases). Deletions cut 2 bases from V and 2 bases from J, with 12 bases between. This CDR3 is built from 15 residues. From germline, CDR1 is MNHEY and CDR2 SVGAGI. The CDR3 DNA is TGTGCCAGCAGTTACCGCAGGGCTGGGAACTATGGCTACACCTTC. Its translation is CASSYRRAGNYGYTF.

In DNA form, the CDR3 reads TGTGCCAGCAGCTTTGACAGCAATCAGCCCCAGCATTTT. It specifies CASSFDSNQPQHF. The chain joins TRBV11-2 to TRBJ1-5; unclear D gene. This CDR3 is built from 13 residues. Germline V gene data show CDR1 as SGHAT and CDR2 as FQNNGV. V was pared by 3 bases and J by 1 base, with 4 bases between.

The genes are TRBV19 and TRBJ2-5, with D possibly being TRBD2 (6 bases). V lost 6 bases and J 1 base, leaving 12 bases between the germline ends. Germline CDR1 reads LNHDA; CDR2 reads SQIVND (reference sequence). The CDR3 extends over 14 amino acids. For the CDR3, the DNA is TGTGCCAGTAGCCCCCGGGGAGGCCAAGAGACCCAGTACTTC. Translation gives CASSPRGGQETQYF.